This T cell receptor beta chain was found in a study of immune evolution from preneoplasia to lung adenocarcinoma. The data were produced by immunoSEQ multiplex PCR, yet TCRdb's version contains in-frame clones alone and is incomplete. The sample lists tens of thousands of clones; around 75% were seen once. General observations from the study: Compared with EGFR-mutant or double wild-type lesions, KRAS-mutant nodules were more clonal. Normal lung had the highest top T cell clone frequencies.

Of note for this clone: What it binds is unknown.

Histologic diagnosis was independently verified by two lung pathologists. The source material was FFPE invasive lung adenocarcinoma tissue. The source of this sequence is a person in their sixties or seventies with lung adenocarcinoma.

The CDR3 DNA reads TGTGCCAGCAGCTTAGGGACAGGGATGAGGGGAAACACCATATATTTT. Its protein is CASSLGTGMRGNTIYF. The chain combines TRBV7-6 with TRBJ1-3; 8 bases are shared with TRBD1. The CDR3 consists of 16 residues. V trimming: 1 base; J trimming: 4 bases; junction bases outside the gene matches: 6. Germline lookup yields CDR1 SGHVS and CDR2 FNYEAQ. The variable domain in full, with the rest retrieved from reference TRBV7-6 and TRBJ1-3, is GAGVSQSPRYKVTKRGQDVALRCDPISGHVSLYWYRQALGQGPEFLTYFNYEAQQDKSGLPNDRFSAERPEGSISTLTIQRTEQRDSAMYRCASSLGTGMRGNTIYFGEGSWLTVV.